These 8 T cell receptor beta chains share one sample of origin, sequenced in a study of T cells after somatic rescue of genetic block. Assay: immunoSEQ multiplex PCR; the TCRdb copy retains only in-frame clones and omits some. The data show approximately 65,000 clones, roughly 92% seen once. The sample taken for sequencing was peripheral blood mononuclear cells (PBMCs). These receptors all stem from a middle-aged man.

The chain has TRBV20-1 and TRBJ2-1; D not resolved. V shed 2 bases and J shed 5 bases, with 4 bases lying between them. The CDR3 consists of 11 residues. Germline CDR1 reads DFQATT; CDR2 reads SNEGSKA (reference sequence). The CDR3 protein is CSARYNNEQFF. For the CDR3, the DNA is TGCAGTGCTAGATATAACAATGAGCAGTTCTTC.

The chain carries TRBV5-8 and TRBJ2-1; no firm D call. Germline values: CDR1 SGHTS, CDR2 YDEGEE. The CDR3 has 14 residues. Trimming removed 4 bases at V and 6 bases at J, with 14 bases between. The CDR3 DNA follows: TGTGCCAGCAGCCCGACTGGGCCAACCAATGAGCAGTTCTTC. This gives the protein CASSPTGPTNEQFF.

The rearrangement joins TRBV19 to TRBJ2-3; TRBD1 aligns across 9 bases. Trimming at V came to 7 bases and at J to 4 bases, leaving 9 bases not matched to a gene. Looked up from germline, CDR1 is LNHDA and CDR2 is SQIVND (reference sequence). This CDR3 comprises 15 residues. The CDR3 DNA sequence: TGTGCCAGTACCAGACAGGGGGGGGAGCCAGATACGCAGTATTTT. Its protein product is CASTRQGGEPDTQYF.

The chain recombines TRBV7-2 with TRBJ1-5; tentatively, D is TRBD1 (5 bases). Deletions cut 0 bases from V and 6 bases from J, with 9 bases between. The CDR3 extends over 14 amino acids. CDR1 is SGHTA and CDR2 is FQGNSA in the germline V gene. The CDR3: CASSLAGGSQPQHF. The CDR3, as DNA: TGTGCCAGCAGCTTAGCCGGGGGGAGTCAGCCCCAGCATTTT.

The rearrangement links TRBV2 to TRBJ2-5; D possibly corresponds to TRBD2 (5 bases). The germline V and J ends were trimmed by 4 bases and 5 bases, with 11 bases remaining between them. The CDR3 runs 13 residues. CDR1 and CDR2 from the germline V gene are SNHLY and FYNNEI. This CDR3 is CASSGESGETQYF. The CDR3, as DNA: TGTGCCAGCAGTGGGGAGTCGGGGGAGACCCAGTACTTC.

The CDR3 is CASNNPLGLAGTDTQYF. For the CDR3, the DNA is TGTGCCAGCAACAACCCGCTGGGCCTAGCAGGCACAGATACGCAGTATTTT. V usage is TRBV2 and J usage is TRBJ2-3; possibly TRBD2 for D (5 bases). The V and J ends lost 7 bases and 1 base respectively, with 21 bases between them. This CDR3 is 17 amino acids long. Germline V gene lookup returns CDR1 SNHLY and CDR2 FYNNEI.

The gene calls are TRBV11-2 and TRBJ2-3; possibly TRBD2 for D (6 bases). V gave up 5 bases and J gave up 2 bases, with 17 bases separating them. Germline V CDR1 and CDR2: SGHAT, FQNNGV. CDR3 size: 16 residues. As DNA, the CDR3 is TGTGCCAGCAGCCAACCGGGTAGCGGAGTCACAGATACGCAGTATTTT. The encoded protein is CASSQPGSGVTDTQYF.

The genes are TRBV27 and TRBJ2-6; D ambiguous. The CDR3 covers 14 residues. Germline V gene data show CDR1 as MNHEY and CDR2 as SMNVEV (reference sequence). V was cut by 9 bases and J by 2 bases, with 11 bases left in between. The DNA of the CDR3 is TGTGCCAGTCGCCCGCGGACTGGGGCCAACGTCCTGACTTTC. It yields the protein CASRPRTGANVLTF.